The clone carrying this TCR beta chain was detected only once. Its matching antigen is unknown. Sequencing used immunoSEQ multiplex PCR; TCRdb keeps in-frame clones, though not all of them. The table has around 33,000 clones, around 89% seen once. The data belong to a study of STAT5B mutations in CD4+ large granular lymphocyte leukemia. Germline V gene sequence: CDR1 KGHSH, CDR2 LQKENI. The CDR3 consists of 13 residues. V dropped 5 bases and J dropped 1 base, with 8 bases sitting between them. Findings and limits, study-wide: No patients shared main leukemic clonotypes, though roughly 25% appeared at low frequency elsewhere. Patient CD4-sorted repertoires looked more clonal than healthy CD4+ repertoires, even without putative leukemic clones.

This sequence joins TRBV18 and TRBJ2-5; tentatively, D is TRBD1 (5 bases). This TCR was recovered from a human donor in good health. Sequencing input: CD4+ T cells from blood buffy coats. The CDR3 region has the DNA TGTGCCAGCTCAGCTGACAGCCAAGAGACCCAGTACTTC. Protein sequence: CASSADSQETQYF.